This entry concerns a single T cell receptor beta chain. Its antigen remains unidentified. This record belongs to a study of T-cell memory formation after mild COVID-19. The study, taken as a whole, reports: Day 15 to 85 contractors were CD4/CD8 balanced; later expanders leaned CD4+. Still unconfirmed is whether the second-wave clones peaking on day 37 recognized SARS-CoV-2. Chiefly within CM and EM were the contracting CD4+ clones; CD8+ ones were within EMRA.

V gave up 2 bases and J gave up 5 bases, with 15 bases separating them. The germline V gene encodes CDR1 SGHDN and CDR2 FVKESK. This CDR3 region has 15 residues. A single record per CDR3 protein comes from TCRdb applying MiXCR to the 5' RACE reads. Of hundreds of thousands of distinct CDR3 sequences listed, about 20% are singletons. The chain uses TRBV14 and TRBJ1-1, with D unclear. This TCR was sampled from an adult woman who had mild COVID-19 (a few samples of this study predate the infection). Cell type and time point are not known. The sequencing input was PBMCs or a T cell subset sorted from them (not recorded which). The CDR3 reads CASSQQRQLGTEAFF. CDR3 nucleotides: TGTGCCAGCAGCCAACAGAGGCAGCTCGGGACTGAAGCTTTCTTT.